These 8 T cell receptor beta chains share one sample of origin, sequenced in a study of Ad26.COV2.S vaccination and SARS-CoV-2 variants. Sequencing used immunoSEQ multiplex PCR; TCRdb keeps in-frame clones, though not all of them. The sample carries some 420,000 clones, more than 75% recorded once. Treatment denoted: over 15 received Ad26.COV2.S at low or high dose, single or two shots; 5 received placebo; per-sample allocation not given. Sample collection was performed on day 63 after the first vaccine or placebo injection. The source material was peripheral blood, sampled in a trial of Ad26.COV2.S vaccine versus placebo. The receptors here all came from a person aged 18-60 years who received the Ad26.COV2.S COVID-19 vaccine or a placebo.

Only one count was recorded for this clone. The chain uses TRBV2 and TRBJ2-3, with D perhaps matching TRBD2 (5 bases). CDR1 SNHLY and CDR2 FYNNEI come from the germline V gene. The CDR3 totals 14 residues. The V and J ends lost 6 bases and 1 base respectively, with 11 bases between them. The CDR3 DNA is TGTGCCAGCAGGGCCCCGAGGGGCACAGATACGCAGTATTTT. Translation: CASRAPRGTDTQYF.

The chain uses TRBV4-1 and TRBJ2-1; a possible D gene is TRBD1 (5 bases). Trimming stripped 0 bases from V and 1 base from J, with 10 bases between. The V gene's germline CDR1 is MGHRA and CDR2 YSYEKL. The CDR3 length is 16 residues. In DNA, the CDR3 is TGCGCCAGCAGCCAAGATTTGACAGTTTCCTACAATGAGCAGTTCTTC. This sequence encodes CASSQDLTVSYNEQFF.

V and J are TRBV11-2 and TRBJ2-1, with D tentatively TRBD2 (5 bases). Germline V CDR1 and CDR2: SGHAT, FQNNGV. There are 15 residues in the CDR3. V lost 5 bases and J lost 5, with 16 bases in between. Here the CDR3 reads CASSRSGTQNNEQFF. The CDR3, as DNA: TGTGCCAGCAGCCGCAGCGGTACTCAGAACAATGAGCAGTTCTTC.

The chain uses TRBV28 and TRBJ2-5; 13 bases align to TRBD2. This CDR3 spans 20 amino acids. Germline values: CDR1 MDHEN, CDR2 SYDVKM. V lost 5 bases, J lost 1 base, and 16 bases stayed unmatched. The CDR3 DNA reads TGTGCCAGCAGTCCCCAGGACAGGGGTGGGACTAGCGGGGCCCAAGAGACCCAGTACTTC. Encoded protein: CASSPQDRGGTSGAQETQYF.

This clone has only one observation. This CDR3 is CASSLAGFYGYTF. The CDR3 DNA follows: TGTGCCAGCAGCTTAGCCGGATTCTATGGCTACACCTTC. V usage is TRBV7-2 and J usage is TRBJ1-2; D is ambiguous. Germline V lookup: CDR1 SGHTA, CDR2 FQGNSA. The CDR3 spans 13 residues. V was clipped by 0 bases and J by 4 bases, with 6 bases between them.

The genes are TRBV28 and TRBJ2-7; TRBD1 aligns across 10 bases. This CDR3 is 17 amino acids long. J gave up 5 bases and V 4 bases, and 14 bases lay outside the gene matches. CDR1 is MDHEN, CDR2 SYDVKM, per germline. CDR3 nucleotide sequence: TGTGCCAGCAGTTCGGGCTTCCGGGACAGGGGCCATCACGAGCAGTACTTC. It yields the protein CASSSGFRDRGHHEQYF.

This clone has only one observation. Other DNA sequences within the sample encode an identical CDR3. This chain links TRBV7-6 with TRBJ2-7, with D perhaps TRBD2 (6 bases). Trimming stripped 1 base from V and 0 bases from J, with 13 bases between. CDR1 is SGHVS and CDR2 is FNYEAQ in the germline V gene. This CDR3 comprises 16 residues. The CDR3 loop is CASSLGGSGSSYEQYF. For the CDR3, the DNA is TGTGCCAGCAGCTTAGGTGGTAGCGGTTCCTCCTACGAGCAGTACTTC.

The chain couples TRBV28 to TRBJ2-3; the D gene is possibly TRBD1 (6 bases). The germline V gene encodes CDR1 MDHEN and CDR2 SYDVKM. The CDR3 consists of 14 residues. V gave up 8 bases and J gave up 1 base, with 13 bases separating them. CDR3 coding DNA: TGTGCCAGCGGACGACCAGGGGGCACAGATACGCAGTATTTT. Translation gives CASGRPGGTDTQYF.